Listed here is a single TCR beta chain. This clonotype appeared many times. The specificity of this receptor is unknown. Base qualities are not recorded, but no much larger clone differs from it by a single base. The sample belongs to a study of regulatory T cells in long-lasting Graves disease (dated by TCRdb to the early 2020s). About the full investigation: In the newly diagnosed Graves' disease group, patients had been taking antithyroid drugs for less than 3 months. A total of around 33 samples were covered by TCR sequencing, comprising some 13 persistent and approximately 20 newly diagnosed Graves' disease patients. The study was registered as a clinical trial and conducted in China. Peripheral blood TCR sequencing and RNA sequencing compared persistent Graves' disease patients with newly diagnosed Graves' disease patients.

The meaning of the sample's time point label: newly diagnosed GD, antithyroid drugs for less than 3 months. RNA was extracted from PBMCs in TRIzol for both TCR sequencing and RNA sequencing. The diagnosis of Graves' disease followed American Thyroid Association guidelines. Recruitment of patients was carried out at an endocrinology department in Xi'an, China. From each patient, approximately 10 milliliters of peripheral blood was collected into an EDTA anticoagulant tube. Ficoll Paque Plus density gradient separation was used to isolate PBMCs, and no further T cell sorting was performed. An Agilent 2100 Bioanalyzer and agarose gel were used to check RNA quality, and a NanoDrop 2000 was used to measure RNA concentration. CDR1 and CDR2 are drawn from the germline V gene: SNHLY, FYNNEI. Its CDR3 holds 15 amino acids, cysteine through phenylalanine. Kept here is only the CDR3 DNA, which spans 45 bases and is read in frame from base 1. V trim: 6 bases; J trim: 7 bases; unmatched bases: 7.

What the authors observed across the whole study: As a limitation, the authors acknowledged that the small sample size may reduce accuracy. Sequencing and analysis were restricted to the TCR beta chain. Persistent disease showed preferential use of TRBV28, TRBJ1-2 and TRBJ2-5, whereas newly diagnosed disease favored TRBV20-1 and TRBJ2-1. A larger number of public clonotypes was shared among persistent patients (around 2,500) than among newly diagnosed patients (approximately 930). Only peripheral blood was studied, because thyroid tissue, the primary lesion, was inaccessible. Persistent Graves' disease patients showed lower TCR Shannon entropy and fewer highly expanded clones than newly diagnosed patients, suggesting clonal expansion.

The library was prepared using multiplex PCR. The sequencing machine was an Illumina HiSeq 4000. To build TCR beta libraries, CDR3 regions were amplified by Arm-PCR using iRepertoire HTBI primers. Before sequencing, the PCR products underwent gel purification. From the authors' description of their analysis: Gene usage analysis of CDR3 amino acid clonotypes used the approximately 62 TRBV and about 14 TRBJ segments found across samples. Filtered high-quality paired reads were merged into contigs using COPE and FqMerger. Contigs were aligned with BLAST to IMGT TRBV, TRBD and TRBJ reference genes, and CDR3 was defined per IMGT. Highly expanded clones were defined as clonotypes with a frequency above 0.1%. Shannon entropy served as the measure of repertoire diversity, while the Gini coefficient captured V-J evenness. Clonotypes shared by more than one individual were considered public. TCRdb ran its own pipeline on the public reads, namely fastp trimming at Q25 and MiXCR clone calling, and kept in-frame beta chains. Duplicate CDR3 protein sequences are folded into a single record with the most common DNA and genes. TCRdb, not the original authors, processed these V and J calls. The sample contains 500,000 or so distinct CDR3 sequences, about 16% of them found a single time. The top ten hold around a quarter of the sample.

This sample was shared with a second study, whose subject was T cells in Graves' hyperthyroidism and ophthalmopathy. In that second paper, the authors write: Stable Graves' hyperthyroidism was defined as no progression to ophthalmopathy during 18 months of follow-up. The hyperthyroidism patients were between 18 and 65 years old and newly diagnosed, with a disease duration of less than 2 months. Any patient with an uncontrolled infection, another autoimmune disease, pregnancy or lactation was excluded. Diagnoses relied on clinical symptoms, serum thyroxine and TRAb, thyroid ultrasound and orbital computed tomography. For the first round of RT-PCR on the TCR CDR3, the HTBI primer set was used together with the Qiagen OneStep RT-PCR kit. Blood samples also contained most of the expanded thyroid clonotypes (frequency above 0.001), which suggests that blood repertoires may reflect thyroid immune responses. Ophthalmopathy was separated from stable hyperthyroidism by a 13 V-J signature model, with approximately 90% sensitivity and roughly 81% specificity obtained in cross-validation and 80%/75% obtained in testing. In validation, progression to ophthalmopathy was predicted by the model with nearly 71% sensitivity and about 72% specificity, a median of approximately 6.5 months before onset. A discovery cohort of approximately 97 patients, approximately 45 with Graves' ophthalmopathy and about 58 with stable Graves' hyperthyroidism, was used to find distinguishing TCR V-J signatures. Prospective prediction of ophthalmopathy was tested in an independent validation cohort consisting of under 20 hyperthyroidism patients and about 17 patients who later progressed to ophthalmopathy. The approximately 100 discovery patients were divided at random into training and test sets in a 7:3 ratio. The study also compared thyroid tissue and blood T-cell repertoires from about six Graves' hyperthyroidism patients. Once sampling was done, hyperthyroidism patients were given methimazole at a starting dose of 30 mg daily, whereas ophthalmopathy patients were given high-dose intravenous methylprednisolone. The libraries were constructed in a second round of multiplex PCR and then size-selected and purified. The libraries were sequenced on an Illumina HiSeq2000 using paired-end 100 bp reads. SOAPnuke was used to process the raw data, throwing out any read that contained adapters or uncalled bases, had a mean Phred below 15, or lacked an exact constant-primer or identifier match. COPE v1.2.5 was used to merge high-quality paired reads, and clonotypes were defined as unique nucleotide sequences. MiTCR v1.1 was used to align clonotypes to the IMGT TRBV, TRBD and TRBJ reference segments. The analysis included only V-J combinations with a frequency above 0.0001, which together covered roughly 99% of the repertoires. A TCS score was defined as the ratio of F50 (clonal expansion) to E x V (chaos), with BLOSUM62-based TCRdist applied between CDR3 peptides within each V-J. Welch's t-statistics and random forest reduced 450 to 600 V-J features to 10 to 15, which were used in a naive Bayes classifier (R e1071). No statistical method was used to set the sample size in advance, and investigators knew the group allocation. TCR Vbeta CDR3 sequencing of 135 peripheral blood samples (roughly 43 ophthalmopathy, roughly 74 hyperthyroidism and roughly 17 progressor patients) is reported in the paper.

The specimen comprised peripheral blood mononuclear cells (PBMCs), sampled at new diagnosis, from a patient treated with antithyroid drugs. This clonotype was obtained from a woman aged 35-65 years with Graves disease. Donor details come from another sample of the same person, matched by shared clones. The sequence is built from TRBV2 and TRBJ2-1, and TRBD2 aligns with 12 junction nucleotides. At the DNA level, the sequence is TGTGCCAGCAGCGCTAGCGGGGGGGCGCTTAATGAGCAGTTCTTC. This yields the protein CASSASGGALNEQFF.